Below, 19 T cell receptor beta chains from the same sample are listed, as sequenced in a study of STAT3 mutations in large granular lymphocyte leukemia. General observations from the study: Every T-cell large granular lymphocyte leukemia patient had at least one immunodominant TCR beta clonotype.

TCRdb keeps only in-frame clones here, not all; method: immunoSEQ multiplex PCR. The sample carries 15,000 to 20,000 clones, roughly 86% recorded once. The antigens these receptors bind are not known. Sequencing input: peripheral blood mononuclear cells. The receptors stem from a man aged 45-60 years with T-cell large granular lymphocyte leukemia. Some clones in this sample may be carry-over from other donors' samples.

This clone appeared once. This chain joins TRBV4-1 and TRBJ2-7, with 7 bases lining up with TRBD1. The CDR3 sequence is 15 residues long. V lost 0 bases, J lost 5 bases, and 7 bases stayed unmatched. Germline-derived CDR1 and CDR2 are MGHRA and YSYEKL. CDR3 sequence: CASSQDLSGGDEQYF. The CDR3 DNA reads TGCGCCAGCAGCCAAGATCTTTCAGGGGGTGACGAGCAGTACTTC.

A few counts support this clone. The J gene is TRBJ2-5, the V gene TRBV5-4; D gene ambiguous. V was pared by 4 bases and J by 2 bases, with 9 bases between. There are 13 residues in the CDR3. The V gene's germline CDR1 is SGHNT and CDR2 YYREEE (reference sequence). CDR3 residues: CASSPGPQETQYF. CDR3 DNA: TGTGCCAGCAGCCCCGGACCTCAAGAGACCCAGTACTTC.

This clone has a single count. This chain joins TRBV10-2 and TRBJ2-7; D is possibly TRBD1 (6 bases). Germline lookup yields CDR1 WSHSY and CDR2 SAAADI. CDR3 length: 12 residues. V lost 7 bases and J lost 2, with 9 bases in between. The CDR3 DNA reads TGCGCCAGCATGGACAGCGCCTACGAGCAGTACTTC. Translated: CASMDSAYEQYF.

This chain joins TRBV6-1 and TRBJ1-6, with 11 bases identical to TRBD1. Germline assignment: CDR1 MNHNS and CDR2 SASEGT. This CDR3 is 15 amino acids long. Trimming at V came to 8 bases and at J to 9 bases, leaving 9 bases not matched to a gene. The CDR3 here is CASAGGTGGSSPLHF. The DNA of the CDR3 is TGTGCCAGCGCGGGAGGGACAGGGGGAAGTTCACCCCTCCACTTT.

This clone was found once. The CDR3 is CASSVAVNSPLHF. The CDR3, as DNA: TGTGCCAGCAGCGTAGCAGTAAATTCACCCCTCCACTTT. The chain recombines TRBV9 with TRBJ1-6; D is unresolved. The CDR3 totals 13 residues. Germline V gene lookup returns CDR1 SGDLS and CDR2 YYNGEE. V dropped 0 bases and J dropped 7 bases, with 5 bases sitting between them. Variable domain in full (rest from reference TRBV9 and TRBJ1-6): DSGVTQTPKHLITATGQRVTLRCSPRSGDLSVYWYQQSLDQGLQFLIQYYNGEERAKGNILERFSAQQFPDLHSELNLSSLELGDSALYFCASSVAVNSPLHFGNGTRLTVT.

The chain combines TRBV6-1 with TRBJ2-6, with D maybe TRBD1 (5 bases). CDR3 length equals 16 residues. Trimming pared 4 bases from V and 0 bases from J, leaving 10 bases between. Germline-derived CDR1 and CDR2 are MNHNS and SASEGT. Written as DNA, the CDR3 is TGTGCCAGCAGTGTCTACAGGAGCTCTGGGGCCAACGTCCTGACTTTC. Amino acid sequence: CASSVYRSSGANVLTF.

V and J are TRBV30 and TRBJ2-5, with TRBD1 identical over 10 bases. This CDR3 contains 15 residues. Germline assignment: CDR1 GTSNPN and CDR2 SVGIG (reference sequence). The V and J ends lost 2 bases and 1 base, in that order; junction bases with no gene match: 4. The CDR3 protein is CAWSTRDRGQETQYF. CDR3 nucleotide sequence: TGTGCCTGGAGTACGCGGGACAGGGGCCAAGAGACCCAGTACTTC. Using reference TRBV30 and TRBJ2-5 for the parts outside the CDR3, the full variable domain is SQTIHQWPATLVQPVGSPLSLECTVEGTSNPNLYWYRQAAGRGLQLLFYSVGIGQISSEVPQNLSASRPQDRQFILSSKKLLLSDSGFYLCAWSTRDRGQETQYFGPGTRLLVL.

V usage is TRBV7-3 and J usage is TRBJ2-3; D uncertain. Trimming cost V 2 bases and J 5 bases, with 8 bases left between them. There are 13 residues in the CDR3. In germline, CDR1 is SGHTA, CDR2 FQGTGA. CDR3 region: CASSLEVVDTQYF. CDR3 DNA: TGTGCCAGCAGCTTAGAAGTAGTAGATACGCAGTATTTT.

The V gene is TRBV9, the J gene TRBJ2-4; tentative D call: TRBD1 (6 bases). The CDR3 has 15 amino acids. The germline V gene has CDR1 SGDLS and CDR2 YYNGEE. With 3 bases removed from V and 3 bases from J, the gap between germline ends came to 13 bases. The CDR3 nucleotides are TGTGCCAGCAGCGCAGGGGCCTCTGACAAAAACATTCAGTACTTC. This translates into CASSAGASDKNIQYF.

This chain's CDR3 is CASSLAYSRELTYEQYF. The CDR3 coding sequence is TGTGCCAGCAGCTTAGCCTACTCCCGGGAGTTAACCTACGAGCAGTACTTC. This rearrangement joins TRBV7-9 to TRBJ2-7, with D maybe TRBD2 (6 bases). Germline assignment: CDR1 SEHNR and CDR2 FQNEAQ (reference sequence). The CDR3 runs 17 residues. With 0 bases removed from V and 2 bases from J, the gap between germline ends came to 17 bases.

CDR3 bases: TGCGCCAGCAGCTACCGGACAGCTGGGGCCAACGTCCTGACTTTC. Protein sequence: CASSYRTAGANVLTF. The gene calls are TRBV5-1 and TRBJ2-6, with a weak D call TRBD1 (6 bases). With 3 bases removed from V and 2 bases from J, the gap between germline ends came to 9 bases. Germline CDR1 reads SGHRS; CDR2 reads YFSETQ. This CDR3 region has 15 residues.

The gene calls are TRBV25-1 and TRBJ2-7, with a tentative D call TRBD2 (6 bases). Per the germline V gene, CDR1 is MGHDK and CDR2 is SYGVNS. The CDR3 extends over 14 amino acids. V was pared by 4 bases and J by 1 base, with 11 bases between. Written as DNA, the CDR3 is TGTGCCAGCAGTGGGGGGGACCGTTCCTACGAGCAGTACTTC. This translates into CASSGGDRSYEQYF.

The chain is built from TRBV18 and TRBJ2-6; D perhaps matches TRBD2 (6 bases). V was cut by 1 base and J by 8 bases, with 9 bases left in between. The germline V gene encodes CDR1 KGHSH and CDR2 LQKENI. The CDR3 contains 14 residues. CDR3 amino acids: CASSPRREPNVLTF. As DNA, the CDR3 is TGTGCCAGCTCACCACGCCGGGAGCCCAACGTCCTGACTTTC.

This chain links TRBV7-9 with TRBJ1-1; no definite D call. This CDR3 is built from 13 residues. Germline V lookup: CDR1 SEHNR, CDR2 FQNEAQ (reference sequence). V was clipped by 5 bases and J by 3 bases, with 10 bases between them. The CDR3 region is CASSRTSDTEAFF. The CDR3 nucleotides are TGTGCCAGCAGCCGGACTTCGGACACTGAAGCTTTCTTT.

The CDR3 loop reads CASSLNRGPYEQYF. Written as DNA, the CDR3 is TGTGCCAGCAGCTTAAACAGGGGACCCTACGAGCAGTACTTC. The rearrangement joins TRBV7-3 to TRBJ2-7; 7 bases are shared with TRBD1. V shed 1 base and J 2 bases; nucleotides not matched to a gene: 2. CDR3 length: 14 residues. Per germline, CDR1 SGHTA and CDR2 FQGTGA.

The chain carries TRBV6-5 and TRBJ2-7; D is uncertain. The CDR3 consists of 14 residues. Germline lookup yields CDR1 MNHEY and CDR2 SVGAGI. The V end lost 0 bases, the J end lost 1 base, and 7 bases lay between the germline ends. CDR3 amino acids: CASSYSPASYEQYF. The CDR3 DNA is TGTGCCAGCAGTTACTCCCCTGCGTCCTACGAGCAGTACTTC.

The rearrangement joins TRBV2 to TRBJ2-2; D call uncertain. The CDR3 consists of 13 residues. Trimming removed 4 bases from V and 4 bases from J, with 7 bases in between. Germline-derived CDR1 and CDR2 are SNHLY and FYNNEI. CDR3 bases: TGTGCCAGCAGTGGACGGATCACCGGGGAGCTGTTTTTT. It translates to CASSGRITGELFF. The full variable domain, completed using reference TRBV2 and TRBJ2-2, is EPEVTQTPSHQVTQMGQEVILRCVPISNHLYFYWYRQILGQKVEFLVSFYNNEISEKSEIFDDQFSVERPDGSNFTLKIRSTKLEDSAMYFCASSGRITGELFFGEGSRLTVL.

This chain links TRBV2 with TRBJ2-5; D is possibly TRBD1 (6 bases). Germline CDR1 and CDR2: SNHLY and FYNNEI. This CDR3 is 15 amino acids long. Trimming took off 8 bases at V and 5 bases at J, with 21 bases between the two ends. In DNA, the CDR3 is TGTGCCAGCTCTCCGGGTAGGGGGTCACGGGAGACCCAGTACTTC. As protein: CASSPGRGSRETQYF. Using reference TRBV2 and TRBJ2-5 for the parts outside the CDR3, the full variable domain is EPEVTQTPSHQVTQMGQEVILRCVPISNHLYFYWYRQILGQKVEFLVSFYNNEISEKSEIFDDQFSVERPDGSNFTLKIRSTKLEDSAMYFCASSPGRGSRETQYFGPGTRLLVL.

The genes are TRBV19 and TRBJ1-5; TRBD1 aligns across 7 bases. The CDR3 is made up of 14 amino acids. The trim removed 7 bases at V and 5 bases at J, leaving 8 bases unmatched. Germline V CDR1 and CDR2: LNHDA, SQIVND (reference sequence). CDR3 nucleotide sequence: TGTGCCAGTACCCGGGACAGCGTGTATCAGCCCCAGCATTTT. Translation gives CASTRDSVYQPQHF.